This TCR beta chain was sequenced in a study of cytomegalovirus exposure and HLA in healthy donors. The primer mix had 60 Vbeta and 13 Jbeta primers. The assay was immunoSEQ multiplex PCR, and TCRdb's table has in-frame clones only and misses some. Among roughly 120,000 clones, about 73% were seen once, and the ten largest hold around 3.9%. The CDR3 covers 16 residues. Germline CDR1 is MGHRA and CDR2 is YSYEKL. Germline trimming cut 1 base from V and 7 bases from J; bases unmatched to any gene: 12. This clonotype was sampled from a woman in her forties or fifties in good health and CMV-seropositive. This rearrangement joins TRBV4-1 to TRBJ1-1, with 7 bases matching TRBD1. The material sequenced was PBMCs. In nucleotides, the CDR3 is TGCGCCAGCAGCCAAGCGTTCGGACAGGAACACCTTGAAGCTTTCTTT. Its translation: CASSQAFGQEHLEAFF.